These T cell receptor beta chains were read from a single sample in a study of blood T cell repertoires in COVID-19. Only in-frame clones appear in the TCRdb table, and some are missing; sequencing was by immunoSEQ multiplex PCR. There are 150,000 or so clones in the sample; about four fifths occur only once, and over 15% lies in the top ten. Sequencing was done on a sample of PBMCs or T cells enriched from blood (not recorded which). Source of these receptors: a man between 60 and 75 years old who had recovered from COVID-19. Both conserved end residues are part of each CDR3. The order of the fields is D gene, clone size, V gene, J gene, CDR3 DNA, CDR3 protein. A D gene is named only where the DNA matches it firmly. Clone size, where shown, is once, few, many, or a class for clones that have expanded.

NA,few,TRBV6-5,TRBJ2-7,TGTGCCGTCTCACCGGGAGCCTCAGCCTACGAGCAGTACTTC,CAVSPGASAYEQYF
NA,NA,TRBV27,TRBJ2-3,TGTGCCAGCAGTCCAATTATCCCCTACACAGATACGCAGTATTTT,CASSPIIPYTDTQYF
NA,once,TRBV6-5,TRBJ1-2,TGTGCCAGCAGTTATGGCGGGGGCTCCTATGGCTACACCTTC,CASSYGGGSYGYTF
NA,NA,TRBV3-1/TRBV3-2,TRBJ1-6,TGTGCCAGCAGCCAAGGGTCGACAGCCACTCTCCACTTT,CASSQGSTATLHF
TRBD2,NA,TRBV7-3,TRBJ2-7,TGTGCCAGCAGCTCCAGGACTAGCGGGTATAGCTCCTACGAGCAGTACTTC,CASSSRTSGYSSYEQYF
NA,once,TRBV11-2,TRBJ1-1,TGTGCCAGCAGCACCCAGGTCTCCACTGAAGCTTTCTTT,CASSTQVSTEAFF
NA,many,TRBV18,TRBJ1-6,TGTGCCAGCTCACCGTTTTCTGGTCAAGGCCAGGTCTCGGCCCTCCACTTT,CASSPFSGQGQVSALHF
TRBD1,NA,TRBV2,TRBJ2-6,TGTGCCAGCAGTGAAAGGGAGTCGGGACAGGGGGCCAACGTCCTGACTTTC,CASSERESGQGANVLTF
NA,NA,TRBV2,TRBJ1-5,TGTGCCAGCAGTGAATTTGAGACAGGATTCAATCAGCCCCAGCATTTT,CASSEFETGFNQPQHF
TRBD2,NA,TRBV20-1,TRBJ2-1,TGCAGTGCTAGTCAGCCGGGACTAGCGGGAGCAACCTACGTCAATGAGCAGTTCTTC,CSASQPGLAGATYVNEQFF
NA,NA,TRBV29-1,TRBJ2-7,TGCAGCGTTGAAGATAGGGGGAGGGCAGGGGCCTACGAGCAGTACTTC,CSVEDRGRAGAYEQYF
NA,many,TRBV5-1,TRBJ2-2,TGCGCCAGCAGCACGCAGGGAAACACCGGGGAGCTGTTTTTT,CASSTQGNTGELFF
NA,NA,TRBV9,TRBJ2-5,TGTGCCAGCAGCCCGAGTGGGGGAGGCGGAGAGACCCAGTACTTC,CASSPSGGGGETQYF
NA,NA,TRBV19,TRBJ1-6,TGTGCCAGTAGTATCGACTCCAATCATTCACCCCTCCACTTT,CASSIDSNHSPLHF
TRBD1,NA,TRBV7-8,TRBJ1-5,TGTGCCAGCAGCCTACAGGGGGGCAATCAGCCCCAGCATTTT,CASSLQGGNQPQHF
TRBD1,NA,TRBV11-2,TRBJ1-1,TGTGCCAGCAGCGGGACAGGGGGCGACACTGAAGCTTTCTTT,CASSGTGGDTEAFF
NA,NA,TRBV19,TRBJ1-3,TGTGCCAGTAGGATACGCAGGACTGCCGCTGGAAACACCATATATTTT,CASRIRRTAAGNTIYF
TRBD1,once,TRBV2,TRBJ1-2,TGTGCCAGCAAACGGGGACAGGGAGAAGGGTATGGCTACACCTTC,CASKRGQGEGYGYTF
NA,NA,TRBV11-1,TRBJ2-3,TGTGCCAGCAGCAACAGGGTTTGGGGGTCAGATACGCAGTATTTT,CASSNRVWGSDTQYF
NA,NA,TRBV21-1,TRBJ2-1,TGTGCCAGCAGCAAAGCGCGCAGGGCCCACTGTACAGGGTACAATGAGCAGTTCTTC,CASSKARRAHCTGYNEQFF